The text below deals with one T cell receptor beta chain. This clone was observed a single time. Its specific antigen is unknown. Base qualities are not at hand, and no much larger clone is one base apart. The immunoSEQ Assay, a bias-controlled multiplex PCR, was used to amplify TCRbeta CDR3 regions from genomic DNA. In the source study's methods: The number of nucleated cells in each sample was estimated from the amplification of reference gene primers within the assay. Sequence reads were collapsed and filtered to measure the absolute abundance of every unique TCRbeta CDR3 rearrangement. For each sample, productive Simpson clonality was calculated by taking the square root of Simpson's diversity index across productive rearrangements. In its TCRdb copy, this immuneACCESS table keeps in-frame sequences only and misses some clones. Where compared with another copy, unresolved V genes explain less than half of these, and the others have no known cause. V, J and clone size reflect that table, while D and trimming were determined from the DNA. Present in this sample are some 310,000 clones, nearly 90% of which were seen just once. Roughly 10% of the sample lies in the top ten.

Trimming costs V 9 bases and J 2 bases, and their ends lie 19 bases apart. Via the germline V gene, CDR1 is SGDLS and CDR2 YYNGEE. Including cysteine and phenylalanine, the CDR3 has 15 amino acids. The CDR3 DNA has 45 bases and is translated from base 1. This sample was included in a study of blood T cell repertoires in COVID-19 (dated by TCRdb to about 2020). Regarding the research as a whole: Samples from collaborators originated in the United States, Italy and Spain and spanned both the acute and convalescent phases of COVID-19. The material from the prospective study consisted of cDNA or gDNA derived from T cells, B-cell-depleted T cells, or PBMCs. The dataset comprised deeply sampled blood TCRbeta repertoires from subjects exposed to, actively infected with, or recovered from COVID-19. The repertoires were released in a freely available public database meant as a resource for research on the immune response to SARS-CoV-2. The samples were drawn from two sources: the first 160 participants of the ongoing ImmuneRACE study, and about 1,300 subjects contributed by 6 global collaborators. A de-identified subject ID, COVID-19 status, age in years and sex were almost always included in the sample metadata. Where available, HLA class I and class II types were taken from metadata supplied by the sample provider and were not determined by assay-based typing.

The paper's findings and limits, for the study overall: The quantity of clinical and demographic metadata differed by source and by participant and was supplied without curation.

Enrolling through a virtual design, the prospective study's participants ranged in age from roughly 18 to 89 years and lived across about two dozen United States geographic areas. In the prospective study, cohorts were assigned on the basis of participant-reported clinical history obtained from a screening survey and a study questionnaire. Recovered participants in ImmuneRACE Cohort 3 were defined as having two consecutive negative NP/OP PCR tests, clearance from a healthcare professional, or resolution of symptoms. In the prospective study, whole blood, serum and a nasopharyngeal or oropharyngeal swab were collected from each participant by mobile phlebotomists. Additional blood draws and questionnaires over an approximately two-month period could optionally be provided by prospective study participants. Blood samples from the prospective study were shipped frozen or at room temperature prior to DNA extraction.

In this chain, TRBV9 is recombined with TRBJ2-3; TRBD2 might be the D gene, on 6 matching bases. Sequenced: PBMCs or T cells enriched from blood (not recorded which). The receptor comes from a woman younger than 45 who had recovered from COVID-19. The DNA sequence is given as TGTGCCATCCAGCAGTGGGAGGCCGACACAGATACGCAGTATTTT. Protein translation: CAIQQWEADTDTQYF. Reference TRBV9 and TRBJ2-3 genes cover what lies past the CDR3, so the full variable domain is DSGVTQTPKHLITATGQRVTLRCSPRSGDLSVYWYQQSLDQGLQFLIQYYNGEERAKGNILERFSAQQFPDLHSELNLSSLELGDSALYFCAIQQWEADTDTQYFGPGTRLTVL.